This T cell receptor beta chain is drawn from a study of blood T cell repertoires in COVID-19. Study overall: Whether acute or convalescent, the COVID-19 samples came from the United States, Italy and Spain.

V lost 5 bases and J 10 bases, leaving 12 bases between the germline ends. There are 12 residues in the CDR3. Germline V gene data show CDR1 as SGHAT and CDR2 as FQNNGV. Authors' processing steps: The assay estimated nucleated cells by amplifying reference gene primers. Clones were read by immunoSEQ multiplex PCR, and TCRdb kept only the in-frame ones, dropping some. That table furnishes V, J and clone size, whereas the DNA furnished D and trimming. The sample contains approximately 80,000 clones, 60% to 85% of which appear only once. The V gene is TRBV11-2, the J gene TRBJ2-1, with TRBD1 as a possible D gene (5 bases). The TCR sequence derives from a human donor in a cohort sampled during active COVID-19. Specimen: peripheral blood. The CDR3 is CASSHPGLEQFF. CDR3 nucleotide sequence: TGTGCCAGCAGCCATCCAGGGTTAGAGCAGTTCTTC. Variable domain in full (rest from reference TRBV11-2 and TRBJ2-1): EAGVAQSPRYKIIEKRQSVAFWCNPISGHATLYWYQQILGQGPKLLIQFQNNGVVDDSQLPKDRFSAERLKGVDSTLKIQPAKLEDSAVYLCASSHPGLEQFFGPGTRLTVL.